The 23 T cell receptor beta chains reported below all come from one sample, sequenced in a study of blood T cell repertoires in COVID-19. Method: immunoSEQ multiplex PCR; TCRdb's copy keeps in-frame clones and lacks some. The repertoire holds 150,000 to 200,000 clones, about 75% seen once, with around 7.9% in the top ten. Input material: peripheral blood. Receptors were obtained from a woman aged 45-59 years with active or convalescent COVID-19.

The V and J genes are TRBV2 and TRBJ2-1, with 8 bases that match TRBD2. Germline lookup yields CDR1 SNHLY and CDR2 FYNNEI. Trimming took 2 bases from V and 2 from J; bases not matched to a gene: 2. The CDR3 is 15 amino acids. In nucleotides, the CDR3 is TGTGCCAGCAGTGAAAACGGGGGGGCCTACAATGAGCAGTTCTTC. Translating gives CASSENGGAYNEQFF.

This chain uses TRBV7-3 with TRBJ2-7; 10 nucleotides align to TRBD2. Germline CDR1 and CDR2: SGHTA and FQGTGA. There are 16 residues in the CDR3. The trim removed 0 bases at V and 5 bases at J, leaving 7 bases unmatched. In DNA form, the CDR3 reads TGTGCCAGCAGCTTAACGAGGGCTAGCGGGGGCCACGAGCAGTACTTC. It translates to CASSLTRASGGHEQYF.

This chain uses TRBV5-1 with TRBJ1-4, with TRBD1 matching 9 bases. V trimming: 1 base; J trimming: 8 bases; junction bases outside the gene matches: 6. The CDR3 contains 15 residues. CDR1 is SGHRS and CDR2 is YFSETQ in the germline V gene. The CDR3 nucleotides are TGCGCCAGCAGCTTGTGGGGACAGGGTGACGAAAAACTGTTTTTT. Its protein is CASSLWGQGDEKLFF. The whole variable domain, remainder taken from reference TRBV5-1 and TRBJ1-4, is KAGVTQTPRYLIKTRGQQVTLSCSPISGHRSVSWYQQTPGQGLQFLFEYFSETQRNKGNFPGRFSGRQFSNSRSEMNVSTLELGDSALYLCASSLWGQGDEKLFFGSGTQLSVL.

The rearrangement joins TRBV5-5 to TRBJ2-7; the D is unclear. The CDR3 has 15 residues. V shed 1 base and J shed 2 bases, with 13 bases lying between them. Germline loops: CDR1 SGHKS, CDR2 YYEKEE (reference sequence). In DNA form, the CDR3 reads TGTGCCAGCAGCTTGAGCCGCTGGCAGGCCTACGAGCAGTACTTC. Protein sequence: CASSLSRWQAYEQYF. Full variable domain (missing parts from reference TRBV5-5 and TRBJ2-7): DAGVTQSPTHLIKTRGQQVTLRCSPISGHKSVSWYQQVLGQGPQFIFQYYEKEERGRGNFPDRFSARQFPNYSSELNVNALLLGDSALYLCASSLSRWQAYEQYFGPGTRLTVT.

The V gene is TRBV19, the J gene TRBJ1-2, with D tentatively TRBD1 (6 bases). The CDR3 has 14 amino acids. CDR1 LNHDA and CDR2 SQIVND come from the germline V gene (reference sequence). V lost 5 bases, J lost 3 bases, and 13 bases lay in between. This CDR3 reads CASSPLSGDYGYTF. CDR3 nucleotides: TGTGCCAGTAGTCCTCTATCAGGGGACTATGGCTACACCTTC.

The J gene is TRBJ2-7, the V gene TRBV6-2 or TRBV6-3; the D gene is possibly TRBD2 (5 bases). Trimming left V 4 bases short and J 4 bases short, with 8 bases between. Germline V CDR1 and CDR2: MNHEY, SVGEGT. The CDR3 runs to 12 residues. The CDR3 is CASSSRGYEQYF. CDR3 DNA: TGTGCCAGCAGTTCCCGAGGGTACGAGCAGTACTTC.

The rearrangement links TRBV4-2 to TRBJ1-1, with 9 bases fitting TRBD1. The CDR3 totals 14 residues. V dropped 3 bases and J dropped 5; count of bases not matched to a gene: 4. Germline V gene data show CDR1 as LGHNA and CDR2 as YNFKEQ. CDR3 nucleotides: TGTGCCAGCAGCCATTCCGACAGGGGGACTGAAGCTTTCTTT. Residues: CASSHSDRGTEAFF.

The sample holds one count of this clone. The V and J genes are TRBV6-5 and TRBJ2-2, with 7 bases that match TRBD1. The CDR3 has 14 amino acids. CDR1 and CDR2 from the germline V gene are MNHEY and SVGAGI. V trimming: 5 bases; J trimming: 5 bases; junction bases outside the gene matches: 5. CDR3 nucleotide sequence: TGTGCCAGCAGTAACCGACAGGGAACCGGGGAGCTGTTTTTT. Translating it yields CASSNRQGTGELFF.

The rearrangement links TRBV18 to TRBJ2-1; perhaps TRBD2 as D (5 bases). CDR1 and CDR2 (germline): KGHSH, LQKENI. V dropped 3 bases and J dropped 9 bases, with 21 bases sitting between them. The CDR3 covers 16 residues. The CDR3 loop is CASSPIDVSLGGEQFF. The CDR3 region has the DNA TGTGCCAGCTCACCCATTGACGTATCCCTCGGAGGTGAGCAGTTCTTC.

The gene calls are TRBV18 and TRBJ2-3; TRBD1 agrees at 7 bases. CDR3 size: 15 residues. The V segment lost 3 bases and the J segment 1 base; nucleotides outside the gene matches: 4. The germline gives CDR1 KGHSH, CDR2 LQKENI. CDR3 in amino acids: CASSPRQGGTDTQYF. The DNA for the CDR3 is TGTGCCAGCTCACCTCGACAGGGAGGCACAGATACGCAGTATTTT. Full variable domain (remainder filled in from reference TRBV18 and TRBJ2-3): NAGVMQNPRHLVRRRGQEARLRCSPMKGHSHVYWYRQLPEEGLKFMVYLQKENIIDESGMPKERFSAEFPKEGPSILRIQQVVRGDSAAYFCASSPRQGGTDTQYFGPGTRLTVL.

This clone was recorded only once. The chain carries TRBV18 and TRBJ1-3; 7 bases match TRBD1. CDR3 length equals 15 residues. The junction had 2 bases not matched to a gene; V was cut back by 3 bases and J by 0 bases. The germline gives CDR1 KGHSH, CDR2 LQKENI. CDR3 residues: CASSPQGVSGNTIYF. In nucleotides, the CDR3 is TGTGCCAGCTCACCCCAGGGGGTCTCTGGAAACACCATATATTTT.

The gene calls are TRBV19 and TRBJ2-1, with TRBD2 matching over 8 bases. V lost 5 bases to trimming and J lost 6 bases; unmatched junction nucleotides: 27. This CDR3 is built from 21 residues. In germline, CDR1 is LNHDA, CDR2 SQIVND (reference sequence). The CDR3 nucleotides read TGTGCCAGTAGTTGGGGTCGGAGGAGCGGGAGCGAAAAGAGATACTCCAATGAGCAGTTCTTC. Residues: CASSWGRRSGSEKRYSNEQFF.

V usage is TRBV19 and J usage is TRBJ1-2; TRBD1 aligns across 7 bases. The CDR3 length is 18 residues. Germline CDR1 LNHDA, CDR2 SQIVND (reference sequence). The junction had 16 bases not matched to a gene; V was cut back by 2 bases and J by 4 bases. CDR3 loop: CASSISAGGFGRSYGYTF. DNA of the CDR3: TGTGCCAGTAGTATATCCGCAGGGGGATTCGGTCGGTCCTATGGCTACACCTTC.

J is TRBJ1-4 and V is TRBV19; 7 bases are shared with TRBD1. Per the germline V gene, CDR1 is LNHDA and CDR2 is SQIVND (reference sequence). This CDR3 is built from 14 residues. The ends lost 5 bases at V and 5 bases at J; junction bases unmatched: 5. The DNA for the CDR3 is TGTGCCAGTAGTCCCCCGGGACAGAATGAAAAACTGTTTTTT. As protein: CASSPPGQNEKLFF.

This rearrangement joins TRBV29-1 to TRBJ2-2; D not resolved. Germline V gene data show CDR1 as SQVTM and CDR2 as ANQGSEA. This CDR3 region has 13 residues. The ends were cut back, 4 bases at V and 7 bases at J, with 13 bases in the middle. The CDR3 loop reads CSVGRPPGGELFF. CDR3 coding DNA: TGCAGCGTTGGCCGGCCCCCGGGCGGGGAGCTGTTTTTT.

This clone has a handful of counts. V gene TRBV7-2 combines with J gene TRBJ2-2; TRBD2 agrees at 12 bases. Trimming at V came to 5 bases and at J to 1 base, leaving 5 bases not matched to a gene. CDR3 length equals 17 residues. The V gene's germline CDR1 is SGHTA and CDR2 FQGNSA. CDR3 amino acids: CASSPQTSGGNTGELFF. The DNA of the CDR3 is TGTGCCAGCAGCCCCCAGACTAGCGGGGGGAACACCGGGGAGCTGTTTTTT.

The chain recombines TRBV5-1 with TRBJ2-5; perhaps TRBD1 as D (6 bases). V lost 4 bases and J lost 7, with 17 bases in between. The germline CDR1 and CDR2 sequences are SGHRS and YFSETQ. This CDR3 contains 14 residues. The CDR3, as DNA: TGCGCCAGCAGCCCCGGGACACCAGGTGGGACCCAGTACTTC. Translated: CASSPGTPGGTQYF.

The CDR3 nucleotides read TGCGCCAGCAGCTTGGGGGGACAGTCTAGCAATCAGCCCCAGCATTTT. Encoded protein: CASSLGGQSSNQPQHF. The rearrangement links TRBV5-1 to TRBJ1-5, with TRBD1 matching over 7 bases. The CDR3 is made up of 16 amino acids. With 0 bases clipped from V and 0 bases from J, the junction kept 3 bases outside the gene matches. The V gene's germline CDR1 is SGHRS and CDR2 YFSETQ.

The chain uses TRBV6-1 and TRBJ2-5, with 7 bases aligning to TRBD1. The CDR3 consists of 15 residues. The V gene end was trimmed by 1 base and the J gene end by 2 bases; junction bases not matched to a gene: 4. Germline V gene sequence: CDR1 MNHNS, CDR2 SASEGT. CDR3 nucleotide sequence: TGTGCCAGCAGTGAAGAGCACAGGGGACAAGAGACCCAGTACTTC. Encoded protein: CASSEEHRGQETQYF.

This chain joins TRBV11-2 and TRBJ1-5; the match to TRBD1 covers 7 bases. The CDR3 has 15 amino acids. Trimming cost V 0 bases and J 9 bases; bases outside gene matches: 8. CDR1 SGHAT and CDR2 FQNNGV come from the germline V gene. The CDR3 nucleotides read TGTGCCAGCAGCTTAGAGCCCTTCCAGGGGGGGCCCCAGCATTTT. Translating it yields CASSLEPFQGGPQHF.

The rearrangement links TRBV6-5 to TRBJ1-1; D call uncertain. The CDR3 is 14 amino acids. V dropped 6 bases and J dropped 3 bases, with 14 bases sitting between them. CDR1 is MNHEY, CDR2 SVGAGI, per germline. CDR3 nucleotide sequence: TGTGCCAGCAGAACATCCGAGAGGTACACTGAAGCTTTCTTT. It codes for CASRTSERYTEAFF.

The chain is built from TRBV4-3 and TRBJ1-3, with 8 bases lining up with TRBD1. Germline V gene data show CDR1 as LGHNA and CDR2 as YSLEER. J gave up 1 base and V 1 base, and 0 bases lay outside the gene matches. This CDR3 spans 15 amino acids. DNA of the CDR3: TGCGCCAGCAGCCAAGGGACAGGGTCTGGAAACACCATATATTTT. It encodes CASSQGTGSGNTIYF.

The V call is TRBV18, the J call TRBJ2-4; perhaps TRBD1 as D (6 bases). Germline V lookup: CDR1 KGHSH, CDR2 LQKENI. Between the trimmed V and J ends, which lost 5 bases and 5 bases, there was a span of 10 bases. This CDR3 spans 13 amino acids. CDR3 sequence: CASSVGHENIQYF. DNA for the CDR3: TGTGCCAGCTCAGTGGGACACGAAAACATTCAGTACTTC.